This T cell receptor (beta chain) derives from a study of T cells after yellow fever vaccination (dated by TCRdb to between 2019 and 2020). In the study overall: Libraries from fractions with low cell numbers were prepared with the SMART-Seq v4 Ultra Low Input RNA kit. Blood was drawn at multiple timepoints before and after primary and secondary immunization, with bulk PBMC replicates and cell subsets isolated. Two healthy male donors, one aged 18 to 30 and one aged 30 to 40 years, were included in the cohort. To follow T-cell clones before and after both primary and booster YFV17D yellow fever vaccination, bulk TCR alpha and beta repertoires underwent longitudinal sequencing. Study-wide findings and limitations: The secondary T-cell response was found to be weaker but faster than the primary response, with a peak reached on day 5 rather than on day 15. A small fraction of clonotypes appeared in both the CD4 and CD8 compartments, likely as a result of convergent recombination. Most clones expanded after primary vaccination were re-detected after the booster (about 95% of CD4 and about nine tenths of CD8), suggesting broad memory maintenance. Only a couple of donors were included in the study, so the extent to which the findings can be generalized is limited. Computational filtering was needed because FACS-sorted repertoires could contain abundant contaminating clonotypes from the bulk population.

Per the publication, the treatment or condition label means: live attenuated yellow fever vaccine strain. At each blood-draw timepoint, two biological replicates of bulk PBMCs were collected. A standard Ficoll-Paque protocol was used to isolate PBMCs from peripheral blood. TriZol was used to extract RNA from bulk PBMCs, from CD4 and CD8 fractions, and from dextramer-positive and dextramer-negative fractions. With respect to this clonotype: The antigen this receptor binds is unknown. Nothing much larger sits one base from this clone, and base qualities are not available.

For sequencing, an Illumina NovaSeq 6000 was employed. Synthesis of TCR cDNA relied on 5'RACE template switching, a step that introduced a universal primer site along with unique molecular identifiers. Priming of cDNA synthesis was performed from both the TCR alpha and TCR beta constant segments. Two PCR steps were used to amplify libraries, with sample barcodes and sequencing adapters being added in the second step. Sequencing of libraries was done on Illumina HiSeq 2500 (2x100 bp) or NovaSeq (2x150 bp). Processing in the source paper ran as follows. MIGEC was used to demultiplex reads and collapse the reads into UMI consensus sequences, and MiXCR was used for V(D)J alignment. Using edgeR on replicate PBMC samples, clonotypes were called vaccine-responding if FDR was below 0.01 and the log2 fold change was above 5 up to day 15. Bulk clonotypes were assigned CD4 or CD8 identity according to which sequenced CD4 or CD8 repertoire held them at higher abundance. TCRdb took the public reads, trimmed them with fastp at Q25, ran MiXCR for clone calling and kept in-frame beta chains. All rows with the same CDR3 protein become a single entry with the most common DNA and genes. In this record, the V and J calls reflect TCRdb's handling and not the investigators' own analysis. This sample has 300,000 or so distinct CDR3 sequences in its table, and 3% to 4.5% of those were observed once. Around 24% of the sample belongs to the ten largest clones.

In the germline V gene, CDR1 corresponds to MGHDK and CDR2 to SYGVNS. The CDR3 measures 17 amino acids from cysteine to phenylalanine. Only the CDR3 DNA is retained, 51 bases long and in frame from the first base. V and J are truncated by 2 bases and 7 bases respectively, leaving an intervening sequence of 21 bases. The chain is encoded by TRBV25-1 joined to TRBJ2-1; TRBD2 is possibly the D segment (6 matching bases). The sample consisted of PBMCs, taken 5 days after the yellow fever booster vaccination. This clonotype was obtained from a man aged 18-30 years who received the YFV17D yellow fever vaccine. The CDR3: CASSEIYPGPGENEQFF. The DNA sequence is as follows: TGTGCCAGCAGTGAAATATATCCGGGACCGGGGGAGAATGAGCAGTTCTTC. The variable domain in full, with residues beyond the CDR3 obtained from the reference TRBV25-1 and TRBJ2-1 genes, is EADIYQTPRYLVIGTGKKITLECSQTMGHDKMYWYQQDPGMELHLIHYSYGVNSTEKGDLSSESTVSRIRTEHFPLTLESARPSHTSQYLCASSEIYPGPGENEQFFGPGTRLTVL.